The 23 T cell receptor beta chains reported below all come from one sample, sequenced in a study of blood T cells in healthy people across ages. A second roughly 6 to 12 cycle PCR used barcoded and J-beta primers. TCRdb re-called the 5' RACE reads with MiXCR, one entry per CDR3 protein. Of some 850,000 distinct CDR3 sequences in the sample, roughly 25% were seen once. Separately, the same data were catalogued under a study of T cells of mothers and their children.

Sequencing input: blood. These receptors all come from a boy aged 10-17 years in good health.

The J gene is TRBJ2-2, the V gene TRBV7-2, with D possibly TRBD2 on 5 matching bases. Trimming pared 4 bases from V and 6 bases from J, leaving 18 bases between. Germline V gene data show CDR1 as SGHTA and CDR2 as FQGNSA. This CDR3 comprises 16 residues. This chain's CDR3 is CASSSPGSMASGELFF. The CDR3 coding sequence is TGTGCCAGCAGCTCCCCGGGATCAATGGCCTCCGGGGAGCTGTTTTTT.

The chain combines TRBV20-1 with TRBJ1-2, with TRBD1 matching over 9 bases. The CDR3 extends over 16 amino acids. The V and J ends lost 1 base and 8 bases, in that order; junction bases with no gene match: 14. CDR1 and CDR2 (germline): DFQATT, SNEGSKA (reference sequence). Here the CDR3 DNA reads TGCAGTGCTAGAGGCGCGACCGGGACAGGGACCTCAGGCTACACCTTC. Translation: CSARGATGTGTSGYTF.

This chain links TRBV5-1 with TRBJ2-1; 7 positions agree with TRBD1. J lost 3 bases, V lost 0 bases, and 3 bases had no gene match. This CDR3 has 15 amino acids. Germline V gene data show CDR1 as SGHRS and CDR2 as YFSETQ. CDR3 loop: CASSLEGTDYNEQFF. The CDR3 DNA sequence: TGCGCCAGCAGCTTGGAGGGGACAGACTACAATGAGCAGTTCTTC.

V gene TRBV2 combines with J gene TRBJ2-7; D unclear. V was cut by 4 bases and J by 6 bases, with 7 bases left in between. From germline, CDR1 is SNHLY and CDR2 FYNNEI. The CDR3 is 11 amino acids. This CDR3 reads CASSVTSEQYF. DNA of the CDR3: TGTGCCAGCAGTGTAACCTCCGAGCAGTACTTC.

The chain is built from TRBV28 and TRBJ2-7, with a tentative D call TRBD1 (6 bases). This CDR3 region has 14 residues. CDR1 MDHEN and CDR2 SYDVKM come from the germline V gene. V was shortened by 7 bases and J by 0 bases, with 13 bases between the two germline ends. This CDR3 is CASTLGTYSYEQYF. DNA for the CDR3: TGTGCCAGCACCCTCGGGACATACTCCTACGAGCAGTACTTC.

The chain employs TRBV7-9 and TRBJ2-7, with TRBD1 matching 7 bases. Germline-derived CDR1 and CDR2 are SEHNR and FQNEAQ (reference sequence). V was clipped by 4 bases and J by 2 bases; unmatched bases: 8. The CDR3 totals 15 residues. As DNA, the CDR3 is TGTGCCAGCAGCTCGGCCGGGACAGATACCTACGAGCAGTACTTC. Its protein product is CASSSAGTDTYEQYF.

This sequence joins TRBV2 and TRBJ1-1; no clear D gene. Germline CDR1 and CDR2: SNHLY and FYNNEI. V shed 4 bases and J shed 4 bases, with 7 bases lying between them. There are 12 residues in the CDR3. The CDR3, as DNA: TGTGCCAGCAGTGCAAGCGGCACTGAAGCTTTCTTT. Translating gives CASSASGTEAFF. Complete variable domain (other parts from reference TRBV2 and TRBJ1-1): EPEVTQTPSHQVTQMGQEVILRCVPISNHLYFYWYRQILGQKVEFLVSFYNNEISEKSEIFDDQFSVERPDGSNFTLKIRSTKLEDSAMYFCASSASGTEAFFGQGTRLTVV.

This chain's CDR3 is CASSLSPLGQGQMGAFF. In DNA, the CDR3 is TGTGCCAGCAGCTTATCTCCTCTTGGACAGGGGCAAATGGGGGCTTTCTTT. The V and J genes are TRBV7-3 and TRBJ1-1, with 9 bases matching TRBD1. The V gene's germline CDR1 is SGHTA and CDR2 FQGTGA. The CDR3 extends over 17 amino acids. Trimming took 2 bases from V and 11 from J; bases not matched to a gene: 18.

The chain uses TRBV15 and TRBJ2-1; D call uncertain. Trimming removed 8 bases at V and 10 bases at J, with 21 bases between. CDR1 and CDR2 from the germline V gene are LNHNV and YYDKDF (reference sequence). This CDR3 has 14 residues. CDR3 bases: TGTGCCACCCGACACCGCGTGAAGGCCAACGAGCAGTTCTTC. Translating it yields CATRHRVKANEQFF.

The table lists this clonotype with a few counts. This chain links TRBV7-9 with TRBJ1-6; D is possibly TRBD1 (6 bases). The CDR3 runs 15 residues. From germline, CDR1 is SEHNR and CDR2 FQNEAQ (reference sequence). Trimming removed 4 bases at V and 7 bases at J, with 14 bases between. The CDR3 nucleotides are TGTGCCAGCAGCTGGGCCGGGACAATGAATTCACCCCTCCACTTT. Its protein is CASSWAGTMNSPLHF.

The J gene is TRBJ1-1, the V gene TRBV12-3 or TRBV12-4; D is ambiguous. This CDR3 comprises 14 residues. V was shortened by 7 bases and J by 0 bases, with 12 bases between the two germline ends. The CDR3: CASTLLRMNTEAFF. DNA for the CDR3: TGTGCCAGCACCTTACTAAGGATGAACACTGAAGCTTTCTTT.

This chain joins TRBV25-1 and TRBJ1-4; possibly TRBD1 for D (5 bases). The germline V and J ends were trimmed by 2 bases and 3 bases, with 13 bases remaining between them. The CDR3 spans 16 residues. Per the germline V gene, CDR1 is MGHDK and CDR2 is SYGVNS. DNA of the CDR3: TGTGCCAGCAGTGAACGGGGACCGGAACCTAATGAAAAACTGTTTTTT. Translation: CASSERGPEPNEKLFF. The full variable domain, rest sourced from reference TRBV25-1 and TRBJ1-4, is EADIYQTPRYLVIGTGKKITLECSQTMGHDKMYWYQQDPGMELHLIHYSYGVNSTEKGDLSSESTVSRIRTEHFPLTLESARPSHTSQYLCASSERGPEPNEKLFFGSGTQLSVL.

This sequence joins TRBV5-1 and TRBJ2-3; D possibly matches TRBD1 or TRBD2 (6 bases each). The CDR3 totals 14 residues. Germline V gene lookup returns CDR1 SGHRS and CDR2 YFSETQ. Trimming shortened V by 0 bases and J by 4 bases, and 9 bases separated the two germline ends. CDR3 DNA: TGCGCCAGCAGCTTGGAACGGGGGCCAGATACGCAGTATTTT. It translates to CASSLERGPDTQYF.

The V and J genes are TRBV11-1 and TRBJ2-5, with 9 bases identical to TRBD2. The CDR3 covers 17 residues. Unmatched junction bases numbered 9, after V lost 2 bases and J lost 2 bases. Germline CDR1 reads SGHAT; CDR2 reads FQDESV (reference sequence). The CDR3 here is CASSLIGGGAQQETQYF. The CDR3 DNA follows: TGTGCCAGCAGCTTAATCGGCGGGGGGGCCCAACAAGAGACCCAGTACTTC.

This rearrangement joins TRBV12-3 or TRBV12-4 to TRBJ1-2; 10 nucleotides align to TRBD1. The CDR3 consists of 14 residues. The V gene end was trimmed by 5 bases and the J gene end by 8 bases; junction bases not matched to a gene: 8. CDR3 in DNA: TGTGCCAGCAGTACCCGGGACAGGGGAGTAGGCTACACCTTC. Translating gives CASSTRDRGVGYTF.

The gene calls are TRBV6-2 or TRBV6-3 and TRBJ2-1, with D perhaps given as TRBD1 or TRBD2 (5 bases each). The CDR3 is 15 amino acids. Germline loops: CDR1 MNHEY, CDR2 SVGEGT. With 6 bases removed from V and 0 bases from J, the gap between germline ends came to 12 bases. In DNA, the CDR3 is TGTGCCAGCAGCAGAGGGGTAAGCTCCTACAATGAGCAGTTCTTC. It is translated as CASSRGVSSYNEQFF.

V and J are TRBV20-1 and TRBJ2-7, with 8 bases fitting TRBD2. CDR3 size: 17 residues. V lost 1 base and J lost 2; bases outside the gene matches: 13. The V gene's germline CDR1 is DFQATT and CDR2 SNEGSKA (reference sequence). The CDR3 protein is CSARAQSGGAFTYEQYF. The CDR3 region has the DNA TGCAGTGCTAGAGCACAAAGCGGGGGTGCTTTCACCTACGAGCAGTACTTC.

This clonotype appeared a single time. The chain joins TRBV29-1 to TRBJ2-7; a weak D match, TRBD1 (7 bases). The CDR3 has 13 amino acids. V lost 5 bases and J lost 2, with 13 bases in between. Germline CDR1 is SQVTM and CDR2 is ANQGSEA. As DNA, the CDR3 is TGCAGCGTTCGGGCAGGGGGGACCTACGAGCAGTACTTC. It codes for CSVRAGGTYEQYF.

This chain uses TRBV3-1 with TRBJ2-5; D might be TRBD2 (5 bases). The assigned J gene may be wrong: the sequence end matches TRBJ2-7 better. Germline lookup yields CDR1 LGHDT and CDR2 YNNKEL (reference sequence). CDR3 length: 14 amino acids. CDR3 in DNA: TGTGCCAGCAGCCAAGATTGGAGGACCTACGAGCAGTACTTC. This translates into CASSQDWRTYEQYF.

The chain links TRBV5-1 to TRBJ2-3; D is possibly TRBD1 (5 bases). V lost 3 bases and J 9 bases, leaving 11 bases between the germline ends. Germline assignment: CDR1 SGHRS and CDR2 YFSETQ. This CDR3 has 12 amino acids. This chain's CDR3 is CASSSQGQTQYF. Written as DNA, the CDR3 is TGCGCCAGCAGCTCTCAGGGTCAAACGCAGTATTTT.

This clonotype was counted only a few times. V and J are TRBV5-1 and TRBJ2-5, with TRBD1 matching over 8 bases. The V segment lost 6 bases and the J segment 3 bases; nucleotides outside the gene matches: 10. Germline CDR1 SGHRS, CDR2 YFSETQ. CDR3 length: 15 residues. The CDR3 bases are TGCGCCAGCAAGGGCGCAGGGGGCGCCGAAGAGACCCAGTACTTC. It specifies CASKGAGGAEETQYF.

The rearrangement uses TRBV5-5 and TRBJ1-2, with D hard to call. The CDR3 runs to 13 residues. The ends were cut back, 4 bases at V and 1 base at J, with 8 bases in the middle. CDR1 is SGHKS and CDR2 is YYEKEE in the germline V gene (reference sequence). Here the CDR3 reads CASSIGINYGYTF. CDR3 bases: TGTGCCAGCAGCATCGGGATTAACTATGGCTACACCTTC.

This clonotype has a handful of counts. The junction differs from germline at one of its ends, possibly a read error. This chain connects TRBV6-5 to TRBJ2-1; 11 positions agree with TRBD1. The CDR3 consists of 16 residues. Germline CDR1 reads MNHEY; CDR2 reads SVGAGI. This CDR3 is CTSSSGTGGSYNEQFF. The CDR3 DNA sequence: TGTACCAGCAGTTCGGGGACAGGGGGGTCCTACAATGAGCAGTTCTTC.